This TCR beta chain was captured in a study of T cells in Graves' hyperthyroidism and ophthalmopathy (dated by TCRdb to between 2018 and 2021). Notes on the research overall: TCR V-J signatures able to tell the groups apart were searched for in a discovery cohort of 100 patients, of whom fewer than 45 had Graves' ophthalmopathy and roughly 57 had stable Graves' hyperthyroidism. An independent validation cohort of under 20 hyperthyroidism patients and approximately 16 patients who later progressed to ophthalmopathy tested prospective prediction of ophthalmopathy. The approximately 100 discovery patients were divided at random into training and test sets in a 7:3 ratio. In addition, the study compared T-cell repertoires in thyroid tissue and in blood from several Graves' hyperthyroidism patients. After blood sampling, hyperthyroidism patients were treated with methimazole at a starting dose of 30 mg daily, and ophthalmopathy patients were treated with high-dose intravenous methylprednisolone. The paper reports TCR Vbeta CDR3 sequencing of roughly 140 peripheral blood samples: 43 ophthalmopathy, approximately 74 hyperthyroidism and around 17 progressor patients.

Remarks on this clonotype: The antigen it recognizes is unknown. No base-level quality is on record; no much larger clone is a single base apart.

Study-wide conclusions, independent of this receptor: In validation, progression to ophthalmopathy was predicted by the model with almost 71% sensitivity and approximately 78% specificity, a median of 6.5 months before onset. Most expanded thyroid clonotypes (frequency above 0.001) were also found in blood, which suggests that blood repertoires may mirror thyroid immune responses. In cross-validation, a model built on a 13 V-J signature told ophthalmopathy apart from stable hyperthyroidism with 87.88% sensitivity and about 81% specificity, and in testing the same model reached 80%/75%. Sample size was not statistically predetermined, and investigators were not blinded to group allocation.

TCR beta CDR3 regions were amplified from RNA transcripts. A first-round RT-PCR of the TCR CDR3 used the HTBI primer set with the Qiagen OneStep RT-PCR kit. The libraries were constructed in a second round of multiplex PCR and then size-selected and purified. The libraries were sequenced on an Illumina HiSeq2000 using paired-end 100 bp reads. From the authors' description of their analysis: SOAPnuke was used to process the raw data, removing reads that contained adapters or uncalled bases, had a mean Phred below 15, or lacked an exact match to the constant primer or identifier. High-quality paired reads were merged using COPE v1.2.5, and each unique nucleotide sequence was defined as a clonotype. Clonotypes were aligned to IMGT TRBV, TRBD and TRBJ reference segments using MiTCR v1.1. Analysis was restricted to V-J combinations with a frequency above 0.0001, which covered 98% to 99.2% of repertoires. The TCS score was defined as F50 (clonal expansion) divided by E x V (chaos), with BLOSUM62-based TCRdist calculated between CDR3 peptides within each V-J. Welch's t-statistics and random forest reduced 500 to 550 V-J features to 13, which were used in a naive Bayes classifier (R e1071). The Morisita-Horn index was used to measure how similar the thyroid and blood repertoires were. TCRdb reanalyzed the raw reads on its own, using fastp at Q25 for trimming and MiXCR for clone calling, and kept in-frame beta chains. Records with the same CDR3 protein are collapsed into one entry carrying the most frequent genes and DNA. The V and J calls were not made by the authors but by TCRdb's processing. The sample yields about 540,000 distinct CDR3 sequences; roughly 50% were counted once. The biggest ten clones account for roughly 8.2% of the sample.

A patient counted as having stable Graves' hyperthyroidism if no progression to ophthalmopathy occurred over 18 months of follow-up. The hyperthyroidism patients were between 18 and 65 years old and newly diagnosed, with a disease duration of less than 2 months. Exclusion was applied to patients with uncontrolled infections, other autoimmune diseases, pregnancy or lactation. Diagnoses were based on clinical symptoms, serum thyroxine and TRAb, thyroid ultrasound and orbital computed tomography. Trizol reagent was used to extract total RNA, and RNA quality was then checked on an Agilent 2100 Bioanalyzer. The CDR3 holds 11 amino acids from the cysteine to the phenylalanine. Only CDR3 DNA is held: 33 bases, read in frame from base 1. V lost 5 bases and J lost 14 bases; the stretch between them is 10 bases long.

The sequence was obtained from a woman between 18 and 29 years old with Graves' hyperthyroidism. Sequenced material: peripheral blood or thyroid tissue (not recorded which). The rearranged chain carries TRBV12-3 or TRBV12-4 and TRBJ1-6; the D gene cannot be named for sure. CDR3 reads: CASSPRGSLHF. Read as DNA, the sequence is TGTGCCAGCAGTCCCCGGGGATCCCTCCACTTT.